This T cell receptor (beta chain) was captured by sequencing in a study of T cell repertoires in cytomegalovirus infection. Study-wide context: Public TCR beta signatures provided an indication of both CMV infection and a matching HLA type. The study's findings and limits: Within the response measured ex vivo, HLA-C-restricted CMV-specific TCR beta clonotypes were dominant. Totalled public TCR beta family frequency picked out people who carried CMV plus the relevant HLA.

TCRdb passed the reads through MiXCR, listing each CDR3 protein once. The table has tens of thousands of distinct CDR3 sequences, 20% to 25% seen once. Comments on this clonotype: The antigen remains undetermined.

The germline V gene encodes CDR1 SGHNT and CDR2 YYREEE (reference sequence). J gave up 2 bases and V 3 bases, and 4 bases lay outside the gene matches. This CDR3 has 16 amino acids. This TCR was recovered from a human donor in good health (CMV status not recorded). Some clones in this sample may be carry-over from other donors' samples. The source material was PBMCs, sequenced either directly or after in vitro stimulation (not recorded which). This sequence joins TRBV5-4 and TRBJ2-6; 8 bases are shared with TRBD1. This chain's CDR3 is CASSSDRAAGANVLTF. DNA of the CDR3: TGTGCCAGCAGCTCGGACAGGGCGGCTGGGGCCAACGTCCTGACTTTC. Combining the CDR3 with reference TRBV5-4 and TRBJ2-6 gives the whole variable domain ETGVTQSPTHLIKTRGQQVTLRCSSQSGHNTVSWYQQALGQGPQFIFQYYREEENGRGNFPPRFSGLQFPNYSSELNVNALELDDSALYLCASSSDRAAGANVLTFGAGSRLTVL.